Shown below are 25 T cell receptor beta chains from a single sample sequenced in a study of T cell responses to AZD1222 COVID-19 vaccine. Libraries were prepared by immunoSEQ multiplex PCR; TCRdb keeps only in-frame clonotypes and omits some of them. This sample has about 94,000 clones; approximately 81% occur once, and the top ten carry 4.5%. Sequencing was performed on peripheral blood, taken 28 days after the second AZD1222 dose. These receptors came from an adult who received the AZD1222 COVID-19 vaccine.

This rearrangement joins TRBV9 to TRBJ2-3, with unresolved D. The CDR3 runs 16 residues. Trimming shortened V by 3 bases and J by 0 bases, and 14 bases separated the two germline ends. CDR1 and CDR2 (germline): SGDLS, YYNGEE. The CDR3 coding sequence is TGTGCCAGCAGCGCCGGTTCGGAGATAAGCACAGATACGCAGTATTTT. Translating it yields CASSAGSEISTDTQYF.

To note about this clone: A read error may account for a junction end that differs from germline. The identical CDR3 is also encoded by other nucleotide sequences in the sample. The V call is TRBV5-1, the J call TRBJ2-7; TRBD1 matches at 8 bases. This CDR3 has 15 residues. Per the germline V gene, CDR1 is SGHRS and CDR2 is YFSETQ. The CDR3 DNA is TGTGCCAGCAGCTTGGGGACAGGCCAGCCCTACGAGCAGTACTTC. Its protein is CASSLGTGQPYEQYF.

The chain recombines TRBV7-6 with TRBJ2-3; a weak D match, TRBD2 (5 bases). Trimming shortened V by 5 bases and J by 3 bases, and 6 bases separated the two germline ends. CDR3 length equals 12 residues. Germline CDR1 and CDR2: SGHVS and FNYEAQ. CDR3 in amino acids: CASSPGTDTQYF. Written as DNA, the CDR3 is TGTGCCAGCAGCCCGGGAACAGATACGCAGTATTTT.

The chain employs TRBV6-5 and TRBJ2-1; 8 bases agree with TRBD2. The CDR3 loop spans 11 amino acids. Germline V lookup: CDR1 MNHEY, CDR2 SVGAGI. Trimming cost V 3 bases and J 13 bases; bases outside gene matches: 2. The DNA of the CDR3 is TGTGCCAGCAGTTATAGCGGGGACCAGTTCTTC. Translating it yields CASSYSGDQFF.

The chain links TRBV4-3 to TRBJ2-7; TRBD1 aligns across 11 bases. Germline V gene lookup returns CDR1 LGHNA and CDR2 YSLEER. With V trimmed by 4 bases and J by 3 bases, 5 bases remained unmatched. The CDR3 covers 15 residues. As DNA, the CDR3 is TGCGCCAGCAGCCCTGGGACAGGGGGGCTCTACGAGCAGTACTTC. It encodes CASSPGTGGLYEQYF.

With respect to this clone: Relative to the germline gene, one junction end is altered; a read error may explain this. The V and J genes are TRBV29-1 and TRBJ1-1; TRBD1 might be the D (5 bases). CDR1 SQVTM and CDR2 ANQGSEA come from the germline V gene. The CDR3 consists of 13 residues. CDR3 loop: CSAEQATNTEAFF. The CDR3 nucleotides read TGCAGCGCTGAACAGGCTACGAACACTGAAGCTTTCTTT.

The rearrangement links TRBV30 to TRBJ1-2, with D tentatively TRBD1 (5 bases). The CDR3 consists of 18 residues. V was pared by 7 bases and J by 1 base, with 28 bases between. The germline V gene has CDR1 GTSNPN and CDR2 SVGIG (reference sequence). The DNA for the CDR3 is TGTGCCTTTGAGCCCCAGGGAGGGGTCGGAGTTATTAACTATGGCTACACCTTC. This sequence encodes CAFEPQGGVGVINYGYTF.

This clone was detected only a few times. The chain links TRBV6-5 to TRBJ1-1; 8 bases line up with TRBD1. This CDR3 spans 12 amino acids. V shed 11 bases, J shed 6 bases, and the junction held 8 bases outside the gene matches. The germline gives CDR1 MNHEY, CDR2 SVGAGI. The CDR3 sequence is CAGGQGGPEAFF. CDR3 bases: TGTGCCGGCGGACAGGGAGGCCCTGAAGCTTTCTTT.

The V gene is TRBV9, the J gene TRBJ2-1, with 9 bases fitting TRBD2. The CDR3 sequence is 18 residues long. From germline, CDR1 is SGDLS and CDR2 YYNGEE. J was trimmed by 8 bases and V by 0 bases; bases with no gene match: 15. CDR3 amino acids: CASSVDPTQAGGLDEQFF. The CDR3 DNA reads as TGTGCCAGCAGCGTAGACCCCACTCAAGCGGGGGGTCTCGATGAGCAGTTCTTC.

The chain employs TRBV2 and TRBJ2-7; unclear D gene. Trimming took 2 bases from V and 4 from J, leaving 0 bases between them. The CDR3 has 10 residues. The V gene's germline CDR1 is SNHLY and CDR2 FYNNEI. The CDR3 nucleotides are TGTGCCAGCAGTGAATACGAGCAGTACTTC. The encoded protein is CASSEYEQYF.

A few counts support this clone. The J gene is TRBJ2-7, the V gene TRBV11-3; D not resolved. This CDR3 is 15 amino acids long. Deletions cut 0 bases from V and 3 bases from J, with 12 bases between. In germline, CDR1 is SGHNT, CDR2 YENEEA. CDR3 protein: CASSLEGFPDYEQYF. The CDR3 bases are TGTGCCAGCAGCTTAGAAGGTTTTCCTGACTACGAGCAGTACTTC. The full variable domain, with the rest looked up from reference TRBV11-3 and TRBJ2-7, is EAGVVQSPRYKIIEKKQPVAFWCNPISGHNTLYWYLQNLGQGPELLIRYENEEAVDDSQLPKDRFSAERLKGVDSTLKIQPAELGDSAVYLCASSLEGFPDYEQYFGPGTRLTVT.

The chain couples TRBV15 to TRBJ1-2; no clear D gene. This CDR3 has 12 residues. Trimming cost V 0 bases and J 8 bases, with 7 bases left between them. CDR1 and CDR2 from the germline V gene are LNHNV and YYDKDF (reference sequence). The CDR3 sequence: CATSRDETGYTF. The CDR3 DNA follows: TGTGCCACCAGCAGAGATGAGACGGGCTACACCTTC.

The chain combines TRBV5-4 with TRBJ2-7, with 9 bases aligning to TRBD2. This CDR3 comprises 16 residues. The V and J ends lost 1 base and 1 base, in that order; junction bases with no gene match: 6. Germline V CDR1 and CDR2: SGHNT, YYREEE (reference sequence). The CDR3: CASSLSAGGGSYEQYF. DNA for the CDR3: TGTGCCAGCAGCTTGTCCGCGGGAGGGGGTTCCTACGAGCAGTACTTC.

The J gene is TRBJ2-3, the V gene TRBV28, with 11 bases fitting TRBD2. This CDR3 is built from 16 residues. With V trimmed by 3 bases and J by 3 bases, 5 bases remained unmatched. CDR1 is MDHEN, CDR2 SYDVKM, per germline. The CDR3 here is CASSLYLAGGTDTQYF. CDR3 coding DNA: TGTGCCAGCAGTTTGTATCTAGCGGGAGGTACAGATACGCAGTATTTT.

This chain uses TRBV23-1 with TRBJ2-7; tentative D call: TRBD2 (7 bases). TRBV23-1 is filed as an ORF, its function uncertain. The CDR3 covers 16 residues. The ends were cut back, 0 bases at V and 4 bases at J, with 16 bases in the middle. The CDR3 reads CASSQSPPGGGYEQYF. CDR3 DNA sequence: TGCGCCAGCAGTCAATCGCCGCCGGGGGGCGGGTACGAGCAGTACTTC.

This clone was counted only a few times. The genes are TRBV2 and TRBJ2-5; 8 bases match TRBD2. The germline gives CDR1 SNHLY, CDR2 FYNNEI. V was pared by 1 base and J by 4 bases, with 5 bases of the junction left unmatched. The CDR3 runs 15 residues. The CDR3 here is CASSEDGGAGETQYF. The CDR3 nucleotides read TGTGCCAGCAGTGAAGACGGGGGGGCGGGAGAGACCCAGTACTTC.

The rearrangement uses TRBV10-3 and TRBJ1-4; tentative D call: TRBD1 (5 bases). The CDR3 spans 15 residues. The V gene lost 8 bases and the J gene lost 8 bases, with 21 bases spanning the gap. CDR1 ENHRY and CDR2 SYGVKD come from the germline V gene. CDR3 loop: CAIGEQAGAHEKLFF. As DNA, the CDR3 is TGTGCCATCGGGGAACAGGCCGGGGCCCACGAAAAACTGTTTTTT.

The rearrangement links TRBV11-2 to TRBJ2-1; D is ambiguous. V shed 0 bases and J shed 6 bases, with 18 bases lying between them. Germline V gene sequence: CDR1 SGHAT, CDR2 FQNNGV. This CDR3 is 17 amino acids long. The CDR3 protein is CASSLDQRTALINEQFF. The CDR3 DNA sequence: TGTGCCAGCAGCTTAGATCAGAGGACGGCATTAATCAATGAGCAGTTCTTC.

The chain joins TRBV19 to TRBJ1-2; D might be TRBD1 (5 bases). The CDR3 is 14 residues long. Germline CDR1 and CDR2: LNHDA and SQIVND (reference sequence). The V end was cut by 5 bases, the J end by 6 bases, with 16 bases between. This chain's CDR3 is CASSAGAASDGYTF. As DNA, the CDR3 is TGTGCCAGTAGTGCCGGGGCAGCCTCCGATGGCTACACCTTC.

The chain is built from TRBV19 and TRBJ2-7, with 9 bases fitting TRBD1. This CDR3 has 14 amino acids. V shed 3 bases and J 2 bases; nucleotides not matched to a gene: 2. From germline, CDR1 is LNHDA and CDR2 SQIVND (reference sequence). The DNA for the CDR3 is TGTGCCAGTAGTATTAGGGACAGGGCCTACGAGCAGTACTTC. Its translation is CASSIRDRAYEQYF.

This clone came up once. The chain employs TRBV28 and TRBJ2-1, with D possibly being TRBD2 (6 bases). Trimming took off 5 bases at V and 7 bases at J, with 24 bases between the two ends. The CDR3 extends over 17 amino acids. Germline V gives CDR1 MDHEN, CDR2 SYDVKM. CDR3 protein: CASSNPPGRARGNEQFF. In DNA, the CDR3 is TGTGCCAGCAGTAACCCCCCGGGCAGGGCCCGGGGGAATGAGCAGTTCTTC.

The J gene is TRBJ2-3, the V gene TRBV7-8; D ambiguous. Trimming took 2 bases from V and 0 from J, leaving 9 bases between them. CDR1 is SGHVS and CDR2 is FQNEAQ in the germline V gene. CDR3 length: 15 residues. CDR3 nucleotide sequence: TGTGCCAGCAGCTTATGGAATCCTAGCACAGATACGCAGTATTTT. Its protein product is CASSLWNPSTDTQYF. Full variable domain (missing parts from reference TRBV7-8 and TRBJ2-3): GAGVSQSPRYKVAKRGQDVALRCDPISGHVSLFWYQQALGQGPEFLTYFQNEAQLDKSGLPSDRFFAERPEGSVSTLKIQRTQQEDSAVYLCASSLWNPSTDTQYFGPGTRLTVL.

This sequence joins TRBV5-3 and TRBJ1-2, with D possibly TRBD1 on 6 matching bases. TRBV5-3 counts as an open reading frame of uncertain function. The V and J ends lost 5 bases and 4 bases respectively, with 18 bases between them. The CDR3 totals 15 residues. As DNA, the CDR3 is TGTGCCAGAAGGCCGTGCGTAAGGACAGTCTATGGCTACACCTTC. It translates to CARRPCVRTVYGYTF.

The chain is built from TRBV9 and TRBJ1-6; no clear D gene. Germline V lookup: CDR1 SGDLS, CDR2 YYNGEE. Trimming cost V 0 bases and J 6 bases, with 7 bases left between them. The CDR3 has 14 residues. The CDR3 nucleotides read TGTGCCAGCAGCGTAGGGCAGATTAATTCACCCCTCCACTTT. This sequence encodes CASSVGQINSPLHF.

The gene calls are TRBV7-2 and TRBJ2-7; D is unresolved. Trimming removed 5 bases at V and 0 bases at J, with 14 bases between. This CDR3 spans 15 amino acids. Germline CDR1 is SGHTA and CDR2 is FQGNSA. The CDR3 loop is CASSVVVRSSYEQYF. For the CDR3, the DNA is TGTGCCAGCAGCGTAGTTGTCCGCAGCTCCTACGAGCAGTACTTC.